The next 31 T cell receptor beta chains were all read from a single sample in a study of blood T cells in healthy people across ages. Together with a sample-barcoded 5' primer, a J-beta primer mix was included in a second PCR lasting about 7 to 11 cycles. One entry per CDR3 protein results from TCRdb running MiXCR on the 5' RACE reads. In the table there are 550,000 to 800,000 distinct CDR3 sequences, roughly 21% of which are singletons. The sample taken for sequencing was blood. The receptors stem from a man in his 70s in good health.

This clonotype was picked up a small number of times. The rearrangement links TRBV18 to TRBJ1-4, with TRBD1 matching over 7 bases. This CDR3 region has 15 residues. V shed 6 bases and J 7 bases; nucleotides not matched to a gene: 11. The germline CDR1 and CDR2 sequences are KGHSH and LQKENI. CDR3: CASSRSTGASEKLFF. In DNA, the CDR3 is TGTGCCAGCTCGCGCAGCACAGGGGCCTCTGAAAAACTGTTTTTT.

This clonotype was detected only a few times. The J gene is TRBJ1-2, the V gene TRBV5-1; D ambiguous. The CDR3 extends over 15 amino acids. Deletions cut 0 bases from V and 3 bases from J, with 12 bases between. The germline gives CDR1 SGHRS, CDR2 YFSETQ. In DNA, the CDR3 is TGCGCCAGCAGCTTGGCCCGGCAGGATCACTATGGCTACACCTTC. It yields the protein CASSLARQDHYGYTF.

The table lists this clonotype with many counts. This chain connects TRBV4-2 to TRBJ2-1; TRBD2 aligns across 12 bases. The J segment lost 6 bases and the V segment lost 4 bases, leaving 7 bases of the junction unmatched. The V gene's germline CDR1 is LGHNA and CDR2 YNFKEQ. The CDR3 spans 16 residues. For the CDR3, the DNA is TGTGCCAGCAGCCTCGAACCGGGACTAGCGGGCAATGAGCAGTTCTTC. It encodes CASSLEPGLAGNEQFF.

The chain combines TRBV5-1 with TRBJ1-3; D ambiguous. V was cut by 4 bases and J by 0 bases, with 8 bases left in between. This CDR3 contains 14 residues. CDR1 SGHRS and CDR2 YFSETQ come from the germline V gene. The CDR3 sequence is CASSAGDSGNTIYF. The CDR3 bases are TGCGCCAGCAGCGCGGGAGACTCTGGAAACACCATATATTTT.

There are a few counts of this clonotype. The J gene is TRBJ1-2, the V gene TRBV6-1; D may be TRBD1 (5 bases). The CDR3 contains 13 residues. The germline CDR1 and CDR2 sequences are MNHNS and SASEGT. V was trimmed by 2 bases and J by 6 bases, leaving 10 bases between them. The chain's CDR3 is CASSESAGNGYTF. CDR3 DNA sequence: TGTGCCAGCAGTGAATCGGCAGGGAATGGCTACACCTTC.

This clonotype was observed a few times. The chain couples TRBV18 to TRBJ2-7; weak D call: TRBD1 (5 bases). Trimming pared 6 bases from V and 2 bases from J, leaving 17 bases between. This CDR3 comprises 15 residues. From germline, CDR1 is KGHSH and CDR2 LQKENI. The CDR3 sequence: CASSAQWGQAYEQYF. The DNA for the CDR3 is TGTGCCAGCTCCGCACAATGGGGCCAAGCCTACGAGCAGTACTTC.

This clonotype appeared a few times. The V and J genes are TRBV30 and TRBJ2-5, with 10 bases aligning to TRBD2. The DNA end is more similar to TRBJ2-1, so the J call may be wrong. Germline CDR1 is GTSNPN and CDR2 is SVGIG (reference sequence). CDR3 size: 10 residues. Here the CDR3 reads CTSGKYEQFF. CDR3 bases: TGTACTAGCGGGAAATATGAGCAGTTCTTC.

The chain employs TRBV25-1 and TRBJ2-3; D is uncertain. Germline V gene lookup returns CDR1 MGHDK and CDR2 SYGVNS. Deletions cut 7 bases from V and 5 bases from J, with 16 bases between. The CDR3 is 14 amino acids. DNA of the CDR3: TGTGCCAGCATTCAAACCCCCCCTGGAGATACGCAGTATTTT. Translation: CASIQTPPGDTQYF.

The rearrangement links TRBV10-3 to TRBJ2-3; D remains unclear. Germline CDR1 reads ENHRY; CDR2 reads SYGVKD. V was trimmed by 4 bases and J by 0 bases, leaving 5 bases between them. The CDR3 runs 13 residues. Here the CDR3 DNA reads TGTGCCATCAGTGTGACTAGCACAGATACGCAGTATTTT. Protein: CAISVTSTDTQYF.

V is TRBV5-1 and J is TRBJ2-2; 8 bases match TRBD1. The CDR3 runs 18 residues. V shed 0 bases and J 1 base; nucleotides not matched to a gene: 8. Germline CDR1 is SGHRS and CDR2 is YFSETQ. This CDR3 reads CASSLVAGQGWNTGELFF. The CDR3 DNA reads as TGCGCCAGCAGCTTGGTCGCAGGACAGGGATGGAACACCGGGGAGCTGTTTTTT.

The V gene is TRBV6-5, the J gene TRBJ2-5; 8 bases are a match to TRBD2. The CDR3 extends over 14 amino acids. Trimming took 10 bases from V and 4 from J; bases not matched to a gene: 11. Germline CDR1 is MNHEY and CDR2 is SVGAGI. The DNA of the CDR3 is TGTGCCACCAGACCCATAGCGGGAAGAGAGACCCAGTACTTC. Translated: CATRPIAGRETQYF.

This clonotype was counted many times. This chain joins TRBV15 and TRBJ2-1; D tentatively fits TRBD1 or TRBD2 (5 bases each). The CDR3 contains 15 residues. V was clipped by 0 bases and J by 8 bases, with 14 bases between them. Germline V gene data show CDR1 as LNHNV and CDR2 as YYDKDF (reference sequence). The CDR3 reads CATSRDLSSRDEQFF. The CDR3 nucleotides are TGTGCCACCAGCAGAGATCTATCTAGCAGGGATGAGCAGTTCTTC.

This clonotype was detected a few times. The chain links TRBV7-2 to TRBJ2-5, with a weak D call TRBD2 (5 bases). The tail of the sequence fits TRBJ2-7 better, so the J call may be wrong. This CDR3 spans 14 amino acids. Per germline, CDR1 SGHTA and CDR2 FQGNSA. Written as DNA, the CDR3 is TGTGCCAGCAGCTTAGAGCGGCTCTACTACGAGCAGTACTTC. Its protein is CASSLERLYYEQYF.

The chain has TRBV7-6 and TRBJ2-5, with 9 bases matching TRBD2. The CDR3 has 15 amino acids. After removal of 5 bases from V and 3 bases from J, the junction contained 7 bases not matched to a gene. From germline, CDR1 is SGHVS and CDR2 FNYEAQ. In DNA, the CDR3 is TGTGCCAGCAGCCCCCGACTAGCGGAGAAAGAGACCCAGTACTTC. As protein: CASSPRLAEKETQYF.

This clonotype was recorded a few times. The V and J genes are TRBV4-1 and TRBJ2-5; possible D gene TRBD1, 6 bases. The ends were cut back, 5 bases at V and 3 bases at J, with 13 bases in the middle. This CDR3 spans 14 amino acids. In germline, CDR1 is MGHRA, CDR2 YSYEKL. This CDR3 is CASSTPGHKETQYF. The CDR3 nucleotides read TGCGCCAGCAGCACGCCGGGACACAAAGAGACCCAGTACTTC.

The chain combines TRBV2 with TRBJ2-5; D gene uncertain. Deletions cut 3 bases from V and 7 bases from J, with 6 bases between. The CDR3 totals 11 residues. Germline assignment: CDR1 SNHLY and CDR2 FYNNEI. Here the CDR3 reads CASSDPPTQYF. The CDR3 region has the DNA TGTGCCAGCAGTGATCCCCCGACCCAGTACTTC.

This CDR3 is CASSLGAGTSYKNEQFF. DNA of the CDR3: TGTGCCAGCAGCTTAGGCGCCGGGACTAGCTACAAGAATGAGCAGTTCTTC. The J gene is TRBJ2-1, the V gene TRBV27; the match to TRBD2 covers 9 bases. The CDR3 loop spans 17 amino acids. V shed 6 bases, J shed 7 bases, and the junction held 16 bases outside the gene matches. From germline, CDR1 is MNHEY and CDR2 SMNVEV (reference sequence).

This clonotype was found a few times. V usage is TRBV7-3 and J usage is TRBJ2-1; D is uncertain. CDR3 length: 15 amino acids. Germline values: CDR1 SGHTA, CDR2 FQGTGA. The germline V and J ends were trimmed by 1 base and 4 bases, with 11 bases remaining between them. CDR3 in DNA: TGTGCCAGCAGCTTAATGGGCCTAGGGTACAATGAGCAGTTCTTC. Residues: CASSLMGLGYNEQFF.

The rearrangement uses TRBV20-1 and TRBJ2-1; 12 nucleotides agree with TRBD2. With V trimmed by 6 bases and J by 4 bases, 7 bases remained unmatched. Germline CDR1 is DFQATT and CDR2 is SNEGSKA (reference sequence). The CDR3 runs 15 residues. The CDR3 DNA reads TGCAGTGCCCTCGGACTAGCGGGACTTTACAATGAGCAGTTCTTC. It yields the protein CSALGLAGLYNEQFF.

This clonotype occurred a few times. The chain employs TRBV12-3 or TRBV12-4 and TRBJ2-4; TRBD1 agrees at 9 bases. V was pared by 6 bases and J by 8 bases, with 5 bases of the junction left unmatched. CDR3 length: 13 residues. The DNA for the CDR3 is TGTGCCAGCAGCGCGGGACAGGGCCACATTCAGTACTTC. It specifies CASSAGQGHIQYF.

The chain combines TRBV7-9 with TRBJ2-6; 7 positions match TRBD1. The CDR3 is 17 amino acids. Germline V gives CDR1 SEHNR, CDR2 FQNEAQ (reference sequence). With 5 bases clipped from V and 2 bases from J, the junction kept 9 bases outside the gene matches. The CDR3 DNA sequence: TGTGCCAGCAGCGCAGGTGACAGGGCCCCTGGGGCCAACGTCCTGACTTTC. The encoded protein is CASSAGDRAPGANVLTF.

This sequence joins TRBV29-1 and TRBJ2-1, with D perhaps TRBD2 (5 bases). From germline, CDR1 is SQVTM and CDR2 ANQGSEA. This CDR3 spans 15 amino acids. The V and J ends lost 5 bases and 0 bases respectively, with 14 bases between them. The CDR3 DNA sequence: TGCAGCGTTCATGGGAGCCCAAGCTCCTACAATGAGCAGTTCTTC. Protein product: CSVHGSPSSYNEQFF.

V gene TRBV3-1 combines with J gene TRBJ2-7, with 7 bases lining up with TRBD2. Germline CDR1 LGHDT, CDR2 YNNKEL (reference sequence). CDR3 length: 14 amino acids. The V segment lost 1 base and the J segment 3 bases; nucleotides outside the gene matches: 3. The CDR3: CASSQASGNYEQYF. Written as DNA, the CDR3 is TGTGCCAGCAGCCAAGCTAGCGGAAACTACGAGCAGTACTTC.

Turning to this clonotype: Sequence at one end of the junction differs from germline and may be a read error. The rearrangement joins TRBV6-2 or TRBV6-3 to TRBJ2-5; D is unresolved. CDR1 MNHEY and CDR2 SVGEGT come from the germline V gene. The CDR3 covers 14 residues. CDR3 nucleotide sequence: TGTGCCAGCAGTTCCCCCGAGGTCGAGTTAATTTTTAAGTTC. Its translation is CASSSPEVELIFKF.

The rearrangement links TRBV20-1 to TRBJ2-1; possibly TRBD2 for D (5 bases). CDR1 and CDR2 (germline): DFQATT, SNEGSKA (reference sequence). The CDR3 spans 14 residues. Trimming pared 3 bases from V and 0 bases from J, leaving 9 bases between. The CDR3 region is CSASRLYSYNEQFF. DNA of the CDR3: TGCAGTGCTAGCAGACTATACTCCTACAATGAGCAGTTCTTC.

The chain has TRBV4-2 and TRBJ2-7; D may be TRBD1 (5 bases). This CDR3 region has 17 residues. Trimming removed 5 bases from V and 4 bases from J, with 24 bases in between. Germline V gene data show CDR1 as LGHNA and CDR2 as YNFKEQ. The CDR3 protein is CASSEGPRGHVLYEQYF. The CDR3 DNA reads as TGTGCCAGCAGCGAAGGGCCTAGAGGACACGTTCTGTACGAGCAGTACTTC.

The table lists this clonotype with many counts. CDR3 bases: TGCGCCAGCAGCTTGGAAGGGGTCCACGAGCAGTACTTC. Its protein product is CASSLEGVHEQYF. The rearrangement joins TRBV5-1 to TRBJ2-7; a weak D match, TRBD1 (5 bases). Deletions cut 0 bases from V and 5 bases from J, with 9 bases between. The V gene's germline CDR1 is SGHRS and CDR2 YFSETQ. CDR3 size: 13 residues.

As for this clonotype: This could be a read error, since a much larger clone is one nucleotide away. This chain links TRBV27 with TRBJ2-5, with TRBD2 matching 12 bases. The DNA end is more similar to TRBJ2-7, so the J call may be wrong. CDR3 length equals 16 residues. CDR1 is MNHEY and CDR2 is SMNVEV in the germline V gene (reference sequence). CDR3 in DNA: TGTGCCAGCAGGGCTAGCGGGAGGGCCCGGTGGAACGAGCAGTACTTC. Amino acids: CASRASGRARWNEQYF.

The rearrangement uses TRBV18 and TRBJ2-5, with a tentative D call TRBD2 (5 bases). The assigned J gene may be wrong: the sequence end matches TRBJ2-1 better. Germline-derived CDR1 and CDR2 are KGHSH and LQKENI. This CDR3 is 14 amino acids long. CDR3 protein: CASSPGVASNEQFF. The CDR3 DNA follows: TGTGCCAGCTCACCCGGGGTAGCAAGCAATGAGCAGTTCTTC.

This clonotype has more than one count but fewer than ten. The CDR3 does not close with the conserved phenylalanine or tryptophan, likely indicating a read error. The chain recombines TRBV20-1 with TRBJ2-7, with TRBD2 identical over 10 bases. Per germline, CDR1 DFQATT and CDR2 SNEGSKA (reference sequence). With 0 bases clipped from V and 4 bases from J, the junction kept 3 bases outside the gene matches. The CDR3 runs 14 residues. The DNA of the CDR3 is TGCAGTGCTAGAGATATAGCGGGGGGATACGAGCAGTACCTC. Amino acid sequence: CSARDIAGGYEQYL.

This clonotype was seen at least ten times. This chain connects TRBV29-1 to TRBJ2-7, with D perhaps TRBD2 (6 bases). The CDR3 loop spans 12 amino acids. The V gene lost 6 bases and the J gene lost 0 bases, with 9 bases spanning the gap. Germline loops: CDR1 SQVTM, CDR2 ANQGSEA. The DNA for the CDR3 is TGCAGCGTCTCCGGGAGCTCCTACGAGCAGTACTTC. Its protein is CSVSGSSYEQYF.